What follows is one T cell receptor (beta chain) and its context. The antigen this receptor binds is unknown. Base qualities are not provided; no much larger clone lies one nucleotide away. The data are from a study of glioma-infiltrating T cells (dated by TCRdb to 2016 to 2017). For the study in its entirety: The low-grade gliomas were WHO grade II oligodendrogliomas or astrocytomas, while the glioblastomas were WHO grade IV tumors sampled at initial diagnosis rather than at recurrent diagnosis. Three low-grade glioma patients, several primary glioblastoma patients, and three non-glioma patients who contributed non-neoplastic brain tissue made up the paired cohort. To gauge divergence between tissue and blood T-cell populations, every tissue-infiltrating repertoire was compared against the peripheral blood repertoire from the same patient. For blood libraries, the target was roughly 4.5- to 11-fold sequencing coverage of approximately 1 million peripheral T cells. Sequencing of TCR alpha- and beta-chain repertoires was performed on glioma tissue, on non-neoplastic brain tissue, and on matched peripheral blood mononuclear cells. Glioma patients received dexamethasone for six or fewer days before surgery.

TCR alpha and beta CDR3 regions were amplified with the iRepertoire nested amplicon-rescue multiplex PCR (arm-PCR) platform from RNA. One-step reverse transcription and amplification used about 85-450 ng of tissue mRNA or PBMC total RNA as input. Following bead purification, Illumina adapters were added by a secondary multiplex PCR, and the libraries were gel-purified between 200 and 400 bp. Demultiplexing relied on internal 6-nucleotide barcodes carried by the libraries. Libraries were sequenced on an Illumina MiSeq with 2x220 or 2x250 nucleotide paired-end reads. In the original analysis: FLASH 1.2.11 was used to merge paired reads, and BWA-MEM then aligned the reads to the GRCh37 human genome before TRA and TRB reads were extracted. An IMGT-derived reference of cassette sequences and CDR3 motifs, with pseudogenes included, was used for V and J assignment. Reads were translated in three frames, and productive CDR3s were defined by a C…FGXG motif without stop codons. A clonotype was defined as a unique combination of a V-J cassette pair and a CDR3 amino acid sequence. Reads were filtered by Hamming distance, with the threshold set by the sequence error rate of each sample in mapped regions. TCRdb redid the processing of the public reads, applying fastp at Q25 and MiXCR, and retained in-frame beta chains. Every distinct CDR3 protein forms one entry, paired with its most common genes and DNA. These V and J calls originate from TCRdb's pipeline instead of the authors' own analysis. Present in this sample are a few hundred thousand distinct CDR3 sequences, 41% of which were seen just once. About 11% of the sample belongs to the ten largest clones.

Immediately after resection, surgical brain or tumor specimens were cryofrozen in liquid nitrogen, with peripheral blood cells collected concurrently. Measured from the cysteine to the phenylalanine, the CDR3 is 16 residues long. Solely the CDR3 DNA is kept, with 48 bases framed from the first base. Here V drops 3 bases and J drops 1 base, and the junction holds 1 base not matched to any gene. Reading the germline V gene gives CDR1 MGHRA and CDR2 YSYEKL. The paper's findings and limits, for the study overall: Small numbers underpinned the group comparisons: several glioblastoma patients, three low-grade glioma patients and three non-neoplastic patients. A signature set of shared blood CDR3 motifs marked patients with low tissue-blood divergence and was depleted in highly divergent patients. VJ-independent divergence between tissue and blood was below expectation in non-neoplastic patients but above expectation in all gliomas, especially low-grade gliomas. Very few CDR3 sequences were found to be shared between tissue and blood, and this scarcity was attributed to high CDR3 diversity and limited sampling.

The sequence was collected from a human donor with low-grade glioma or glioblastoma, undergoing nonglioma brain surgery, or in good health (not recorded which). Sample: glioma tissue, nonneoplastic brain tissue, or PBMCs (not recorded which). The sequence joins TRBV4-1 to TRBJ2-2, with 11 middle bases fitting TRBD2. At the DNA level, the sequence is TGCGCCAGCAGCCAGGGACTAGCGGAGAACACCGGGGAGCTGTTTTTT. It translates to CASSQGLAENTGELFF.